The 16 T cell receptor beta chains below all came from one sample that was sequenced in a study of CD8+ T cells in alopecia areata. It was cDNA, reverse transcribed from extracted RNA, that served as the sequencing template. Profiled with immunoSEQ multiplex PCR; TCRdb holds only in-frame clones, not every one. The sample yields about 190,000 clones, around three fifths seen once. Treatment indicated: oral pan-JAK inhibitor, 5-10 mg twice daily. The sequenced sample was CD4+ T cells sorted from blood, obtained at approximately week 49, from a patient treated with tofacitinib. Source of these receptors: a human donor with alopecia areata.

The table lists this clone with a few counts. V and J are TRBV29-1 and TRBJ1-1; D is ambiguous. The CDR3 is 15 residues long. Germline V gives CDR1 SQVTM, CDR2 ANQGSEA. Trimming removed 0 bases from V and 4 bases from J, with 15 bases in between. The CDR3 spells CSVEEGSNWVTEAFF. In DNA, the CDR3 is TGCAGCGTTGAAGAAGGAAGCAATTGGGTCACTGAAGCTTTCTTT.

The rearrangement links TRBV5-5 to TRBJ1-6, with TRBD1 as a possible D gene (6 bases). V was cut by 3 bases and J by 10 bases, with 17 bases left in between. The CDR3 extends over 15 amino acids. Per the germline V gene, CDR1 is SGHKS and CDR2 is YYEKEE (reference sequence). The CDR3 DNA follows: TGTGCCAGCAGCTCCTTAGGGGGAATTCAGTCACCCCTCCACTTT. Translating it yields CASSSLGGIQSPLHF.

This chain joins TRBV7-2 and TRBJ2-2; D uncertain. V lost 5 bases and J 4 bases, leaving 14 bases between the germline ends. From germline, CDR1 is SGHTA and CDR2 FQGNSA. The CDR3 is 15 amino acids. The CDR3 nucleotides read TGTGCCAGCAGCGCTACCCTACATTTCACCGGGGAGCTGTTTTTT. Translating gives CASSATLHFTGELFF.

V gene TRBV6-6 combines with J gene TRBJ2-7, with 8 nucleotides matching TRBD2. The ends lost 0 bases at V and 2 bases at J; junction bases unmatched: 6. This CDR3 region has 16 residues. From germline, CDR1 is MNHNY and CDR2 SVGAGI (reference sequence). The DNA for the CDR3 is TGTGCCAGCAGTTACTCGGGCGGGGGGACCCCCTACGAGCAGTACTTC. Its protein is CASSYSGGGTPYEQYF.

This chain connects TRBV4-3 to TRBJ1-4, with D possibly being TRBD1 (5 bases). Germline V gene data show CDR1 as LGHNA and CDR2 as YSLEER. The V end lost 4 bases, the J end lost 8 bases, and 17 bases lay between the germline ends. The CDR3 covers 15 residues. CDR3 DNA sequence: TGCGCCAGCAGCCTAGGCTTGGGACGGGACGAAAAACTGTTTTTT. It specifies CASSLGLGRDEKLFF.

A few counts support this clone. The chain has TRBV5-1 and TRBJ1-5, with D uncertain. This CDR3 region has 13 residues. Per the germline V gene, CDR1 is SGHRS and CDR2 is YFSETQ. Deletions cut 0 bases from V and 4 bases from J, with 5 bases between. CDR3 residues: CASSLDRNQPQHF. The CDR3 DNA follows: TGCGCCAGCAGCTTGGACCGGAATCAGCCCCAGCATTTT.

The chain has TRBV9 and TRBJ2-3; D call uncertain. Per the germline V gene, CDR1 is SGDLS and CDR2 is YYNGEE. The CDR3 consists of 15 residues. Trimming cost V 2 bases and J 0 bases, with 10 bases left between them. The CDR3 region is CASSVGSSSTDTQYF. The CDR3 bases are TGTGCCAGCAGCGTTGGCAGTTCAAGCACAGATACGCAGTATTTT.

The chain employs TRBV30 and TRBJ1-1; D ambiguous. The CDR3 covers 15 residues. Trimming pared 2 bases from V and 9 bases from J, leaving 22 bases between. Germline CDR1 GTSNPN, CDR2 SVGIG (reference sequence). CDR3 nucleotides: TGTGCCTGGAGTAAAAACATAGGGAACTTGATTCAAGCTTTCTTT. Protein product: CAWSKNIGNLIQAFF.

In its sample, this clone was seen a few times. This chain connects TRBV6-6 to TRBJ1-6, with D possibly being TRBD1 (5 bases). Trimming removed 11 bases from V and 7 bases from J, with 24 bases in between. The CDR3 runs to 16 residues. Germline V gene data show CDR1 as MNHNY and CDR2 as SVGAGI (reference sequence). CDR3 amino acids: CAAGFTGRQRNSPLHF. In DNA form, the CDR3 reads TGTGCCGCGGGGTTTACAGGTCGCCAACGGAATTCACCCCTCCACTTT.

To note about this clone: The same CDR3 arises from other DNA sequences in this sample as well. The CDR3 reads CASSLEYEQYF. CDR3 DNA: TGTGCCAGCAGCTTGGAATACGAGCAGTACTTC. V gene TRBV7-9 combines with J gene TRBJ2-7; D remains unclear. Trimming cost V 3 bases and J 4 bases, with 4 bases left between them. Germline V gives CDR1 SEHNR, CDR2 FQNEAQ (reference sequence). The CDR3 consists of 11 residues.

Details on this clone: Additional DNA sequences in this sample encode the identical CDR3. This chain uses TRBV29-1 with TRBJ1-5, with 7 nucleotides matching TRBD1. CDR1 SQVTM and CDR2 ANQGSEA come from the germline V gene. CDR3 length: 13 residues. Trimming took 4 bases from V and 0 from J; bases not matched to a gene: 0. CDR3 in amino acids: CSVGDSSNQPQHF. CDR3 DNA: TGCAGCGTTGGGGACAGTAGCAATCAGCCCCAGCATTTT.

V is TRBV15 and J is TRBJ2-1, with 11 positions matching TRBD2. CDR1 and CDR2 from the germline V gene are LNHNV and YYDKDF (reference sequence). This CDR3 is 18 amino acids long. V lost 0 bases and J lost 4; bases outside the gene matches: 8. In nucleotides, the CDR3 is TGTGCCACCAGCAGAGATAGGCTAGCGGGGGGTCTATACAATGAGCAGTTCTTC. This gives the protein CATSRDRLAGGLYNEQFF.

In DNA, the CDR3 is TGTGCCAGCAGTTTATTGATAGCGGGAGAGCAGTTCTTC. It specifies CASSLLIAGEQFF. The chain joins TRBV27 to TRBJ2-1; 8 bases agree with TRBD2. J lost 10 bases, V lost 1 base, and 3 bases had no gene match. Germline V lookup: CDR1 MNHEY, CDR2 SMNVEV (reference sequence). The CDR3 extends over 13 amino acids.

The rearrangement joins TRBV30 to TRBJ2-3; unclear D gene. V was clipped by 4 bases and J by 6 bases, with 11 bases between them. The V gene's germline CDR1 is GTSNPN and CDR2 SVGIG (reference sequence). This CDR3 has 12 amino acids. DNA of the CDR3: TGTGCCTGGAACAAGGACCGGGATACGCAGTATTTT. This codes for CAWNKDRDTQYF.

The J gene is TRBJ1-2, the V gene TRBV5-1; D is perhaps TRBD1 (6 bases). Trimming pared 3 bases from V and 8 bases from J, leaving 20 bases between. This CDR3 has 15 amino acids. Germline values: CDR1 SGHRS, CDR2 YFSETQ. The CDR3 nucleotides are TGCGCCAGCAGCTCGCCGGGACACCAGGTGACGGGCTACACCTTC. It translates to CASSSPGHQVTGYTF.

This chain uses TRBV19 with TRBJ1-6, with D uncertain. Per the germline V gene, CDR1 is LNHDA and CDR2 is SQIVND (reference sequence). The CDR3 extends over 15 amino acids. V was shortened by 3 bases and J by 0 bases, with 6 bases between the two germline ends. CDR3 sequence (DNA): TGTGCCAGTAGTATTGAAAGCTCCTATAATTCACCCCTCCACTTT. Protein product: CASSIESSYNSPLHF.